Shown below are 8 T cell receptor beta chains from a single sample sequenced in a study of blood T cell repertoires in COVID-19. The table came from immunoSEQ multiplex PCR; TCRdb's copy has only in-frame clones and leaves some out. Altogether around 300,000 clones are present, 85% to 90% being singletons, with the ten largest covering over 5%. The sequenced sample consisted of peripheral blood. The receptors here all came from a woman aged 50 to 60 with COVID-19, enrolled during active disease.

The V and J genes are TRBV15 and TRBJ2-5; D is undetermined. V gave up 0 bases and J gave up 3 bases, with 5 bases separating them. Looked up from germline, CDR1 is LNHNV and CDR2 is YYDKDF (reference sequence). This CDR3 is built from 13 residues. CDR3 sequence (DNA): TGTGCCACCAGCAGAGAACAGAAAGAGACCCAGTACTTC. This encodes CATSREQKETQYF. Full variable domain (rest looked up from reference TRBV15 and TRBJ2-5): DAMVIQNPRYQVTQFGKPVTLSCSQTLNHNVMYWYQQKSSQAPKLLFHYYDKDFNNEADTPDNFQSRRPNTSFCFLDIRSPGLGDTAMYLCATSREQKETQYFGPGTRLLVL.

This chain joins TRBV19 and TRBJ2-3, with 8 bases lining up with TRBD1. V was pared by 5 bases and J by 3 bases, with 10 bases of the junction left unmatched. Germline V CDR1 and CDR2: LNHDA, SQIVND (reference sequence). The length of the CDR3 is 16 residues. Written as DNA, the CDR3 is TGTGCCAGTAGTGTAGGTTGGGACAGGCGGACAGATACGCAGTATTTT. This sequence encodes CASSVGWDRRTDTQYF.

V usage is TRBV4-1 and J usage is TRBJ1-1, with D perhaps TRBD1 (6 bases). The CDR3 covers 16 residues. V was trimmed by 4 bases and J by 0 bases, leaving 15 bases between them. The germline V gene encodes CDR1 MGHRA and CDR2 YSYEKL. The CDR3 nucleotides read TGCGCCAGCAGCCCCATTAGGGGGGGCGTGAACACTGAAGCTTTCTTT. Its translation: CASSPIRGGVNTEAFF.

This clone was picked up a small number of times. The V and J genes are TRBV4-2 and TRBJ1-5; D remains ambiguous. This CDR3 comprises 15 residues. Per the germline V gene, CDR1 is LGHNA and CDR2 is YNFKEQ. Trimming stripped 1 base from V and 6 bases from J, with 13 bases between. The CDR3 nucleotides read TGTGCCAGCAGCCAAGCAAATCCGGGAAGTCAGCCCCAGCATTTT. Translating it yields CASSQANPGSQPQHF.

The V call is TRBV2, the J call TRBJ1-2; no reliable D call. Germline V gene sequence: CDR1 SNHLY, CDR2 FYNNEI. Trimming shortened V by 3 bases and J by 3 bases, and 11 bases separated the two germline ends. The CDR3 covers 14 residues. In DNA form, the CDR3 reads TGTGCCAGCAGTGACGGCACCGACTACTATGGCTACACCTTC. This gives the protein CASSDGTDYYGYTF. The complete variable domain, with remaining parts taken from reference TRBV2 and TRBJ1-2, reads EPEVTQTPSHQVTQMGQEVILRCVPISNHLYFYWYRQILGQKVEFLVSFYNNEISEKSEIFDDQFSVERPDGSNFTLKIRSTKLEDSAMYFCASSDGTDYYGYTFGSGTRLTVV.

A single count supports this clone. The J gene is TRBJ2-1, the V gene TRBV24-1, with D perhaps matching TRBD1 (5 bases). The CDR3 runs 16 residues. The V end lost 5 bases, the J end lost 8 bases, and 21 bases lay between the germline ends. Per germline, CDR1 KGHDR and CDR2 SFDVKD. CDR3 protein: CATSGRVATPRDEQFF. As DNA, the CDR3 is TGTGCCACCAGTGGCAGGGTCGCTACCCCTAGGGATGAGCAGTTCTTC.

The gene calls are TRBV6-5 and TRBJ2-1, with D perhaps matching TRBD1 (5 bases). V lost 5 bases to trimming and J lost 6 bases, with 14 bases between them. CDR3 length equals 14 residues. Germline V gene data show CDR1 as MNHEY and CDR2 as SVGAGI. The CDR3 DNA sequence: TGTGCCAGCAGTCCCCGGATAGGGGTCAATGAGCAGTTCTTC. It encodes CASSPRIGVNEQFF.

The V call is TRBV29-1, the J call TRBJ1-1, with 7 bases fitting TRBD1. V was clipped by 5 bases and J by 0 bases; unmatched bases: 3. Germline V gene sequence: CDR1 SQVTM, CDR2 ANQGSEA. The CDR3 length is 13 residues. The CDR3 reads CSVQTGMNTEAFF. The CDR3, as DNA: TGCAGCGTTCAGACAGGGATGAACACTGAAGCTTTCTTT. The complete variable domain, with remaining parts taken from reference TRBV29-1 and TRBJ1-1, reads SAVISQKPSRDICQRGTSLTIQCQVDSQVTMMFWYRQQPGQSLTLIATANQGSEATYESGFVIDKFPISRPNLTFSTLTVSNMSPEDSSIYLCSVQTGMNTEAFFGQGTRLTVV.